Listed below are T cell receptor beta chains from one sample, sequenced in a study of control samples from healthy donors and cancer patients. Sequencing used immunoSEQ multiplex PCR; TCRdb keeps in-frame clones, though not all of them. Altogether more than 85,000 clones are present, 83% being singletons, with the ten largest covering roughly 13%. The sample consisted of blood. The receptors stem from a woman aged 50 to 60 in good health. CDR3s include the opening cysteine and the closing phenylalanine or tryptophan. Each record gives: clone size, J gene, V gene, D gene, CDR3 protein, CDR3 DNA. D genes are given only for firm matches. The size of a clone is reported for some rows only, either as once, few or many, or as a class for expanded clones.

>NA|TRBJ2-1|TRBV19|TRBD2
CASSTGLAGGNNEQFF
TGTGCCAGTAGTACTGGACTAGCGGGGGGGAACAATGAGCAGTTCTTC
>NA|TRBJ1-5|TRBV3-1/TRBV3-2|TRBD1
CASSPGTEYNQPQHF
TGTGCCAGCAGTCCCGGGACAGAATACAATCAGCCCCAGCATTTT
>NA|TRBJ1-1|TRBV12-5|TRBD1
CASGLVRSRDRASATEAFF
TGTGCTAGTGGTTTGGTACGATCCCGGGACAGGGCCTCAGCCACTGAAGCTTTCTTT
>NA|TRBJ1-5|TRBV6-5|NA
CASSSGRSNQPQHF
TGTGCCAGCAGTAGCGGACGGAGCAATCAGCCCCAGCATTTT
>few|TRBJ2-7|TRBV11-2|NA
CASSSLDSSGIEQYF
TGTGCCAGCAGCAGCTTAGATTCATCAGGGATCGAGCAGTACTTC
>NA|TRBJ2-1|TRBV6-5|TRBD2
CASSYETGGLREQFF
TGTGCCAGCAGTTACGAGACGGGGGGGCTAAGGGAGCAGTTCTTC
>few|TRBJ1-4|TRBV5-1|NA
CASRQDSFNEKLFF
TGCGCCAGCAGACAAGACAGTTTTAATGAAAAACTGTTTTTT
>once|TRBJ2-7|TRBV10-3|TRBD2
CAISFGPRLAGDEQYF
TGTGCCATCAGTTTCGGCCCCCGACTAGCGGGAGACGAGCAGTACTTC
>once|TRBJ1-6|TRBV5-1|TRBD1
CASSEGQRNSPLHF
TGCGCCAGCAGCGAGGGACAGAGGAATTCACCCCTCCACTTT
>NA|TRBJ2-1|TRBV27|TRBD2
CASSLRGAGFYEQFF
TGTGCCAGCAGCCTGAGGGGAGCGGGGTTTTATGAGCAGTTCTTC
>NA|TRBJ2-3|TRBV6-5|TRBD2
CASNKLAGVGDTQYF
TGTGCCAGCAACAAACTAGCGGGAGTGGGAGATACGCAGTATTTT
>NA|TRBJ2-1|TRBV6-4|TRBD1
CASSPQGAAGNEQFF
TGTGCCAGCAGTCCCCAGGGGGCTGCCGGGAATGAGCAGTTCTTC
>NA|TRBJ2-2|TRBV11-3|TRBD2
CASSFRAGVPGELFF
TGTGCCAGCAGCTTCCGAGCGGGAGTACCCGGGGAGCTGTTTTTT
>NA|TRBJ1-5|TRBV9|NA
CASSPWGGSNQPQHF
TGTGCCAGCAGCCCGTGGGGGGGGAGCAATCAGCCCCAGCATTTT
>NA|TRBJ1-2|TRBV28|NA
CASSLLTGGYTF
TGTGCCAGCAGTTTATTAACAGGGGGCTACACCTTC
>NA|TRBJ2-5|TRBV5-1|TRBD1
CASSWGPRTGGMETQYF
TGCGCCAGCAGCTGGGGCCCCAGGACAGGGGGAATGGAGACCCAGTACTTC
>NA|TRBJ2-1|TRBV28|TRBD1
CASSFRQGGRDNEQFF
TGTGCCAGCAGTTTTCGACAGGGGGGCCGGGACAATGAGCAGTTCTTC
>NA|TRBJ1-5|TRBV25-1|TRBD1
CASSDPRQGPNQPQHF
TGTGCCAGCAGTGATCCTAGACAGGGACCCAATCAGCCCCAGCATTTT
>NA|TRBJ2-3|TRBV7-9|TRBD2
CASSPLSAGGTDTQYF
TGTGCCAGCAGCCCCCTTTCGGCGGGGGGCACAGATACGCAGTATTTT
>NA|TRBJ2-2|TRBV6-1|NA
CASSELSGGNTGELFF
TGTGCCAGCAGTGAATTATCAGGCGGGAACACCGGGGAGCTGTTTTTT
>NA|TRBJ2-1|TRBV19|TRBD1
CASRGDRANNEQFF
TGTGCCAGTAGGGGCGACAGGGCGAACAATGAGCAGTTCTTC